This T cell receptor (beta chain) was captured by sequencing in a study of identical twins. Study findings and constraints: Diverse VJ usage suggested most zero-insertion clonotypes were not invariant T cells.

Points on this clonotype: Antigen specificity is unknown.

V lost 3 bases, J lost 0 bases, and 6 bases lay in between. CDR3 length: 13 residues. CDR1 DFQATT and CDR2 SNEGSKA come from the germline V gene (reference sequence). No donor was unhealthy or non-Caucasian. One entry per CDR3 protein, called by TCRdb with MiXCR from the 5' RACE reads. The sample has 410,000 or so distinct CDR3 sequences; about a fifth are singletons. The source is a middle-aged man in good health. Sequencing input: naive T cells sorted from blood. This chain links TRBV20-1 with TRBJ2-4, with D hard to call. The CDR3 DNA reads as TGCAGTGCTAGGGAAGAAGCCAAAAACATTCAGTACTTC. This codes for CSAREEAKNIQYF.